This TCR beta chain was identified during a study of T cells after yellow fever vaccination. The V segment lost 3 bases and the J segment 4 bases; nucleotides outside the gene matches: 7. This CDR3 has 15 amino acids. The germline gives CDR1 SGHRS, CDR2 YFSETQ. From the 5' RACE reads, TCRdb called clonotypes with MiXCR, one entry per CDR3 protein. Of some 600,000 distinct CDR3 sequences detected, around 16% appear once; the ten largest clones hold roughly 17%. This sequence joins TRBV5-1 and TRBJ2-3; 8 nucleotides agree with TRBD1. The source material was PBMCs, sampled 5 days after the first yellow fever vaccination. The clonotype comes from a man aged 18 to 30 who received the YFV17D yellow fever vaccine. CDR3 region: CASSWEDRAADTQYF. The CDR3 DNA reads as TGCGCCAGCAGCTGGGAGGACAGGGCGGCAGATACGCAGTATTTT.